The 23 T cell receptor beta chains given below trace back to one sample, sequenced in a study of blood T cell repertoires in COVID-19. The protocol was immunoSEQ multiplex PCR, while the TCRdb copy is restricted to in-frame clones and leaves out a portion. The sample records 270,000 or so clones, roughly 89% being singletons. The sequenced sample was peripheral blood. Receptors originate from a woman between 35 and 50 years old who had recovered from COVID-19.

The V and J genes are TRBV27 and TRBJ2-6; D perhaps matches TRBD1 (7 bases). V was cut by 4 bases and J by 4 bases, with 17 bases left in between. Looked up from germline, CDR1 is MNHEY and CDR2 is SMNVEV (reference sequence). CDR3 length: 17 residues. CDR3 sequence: CASSSQGRSRGANVLTF. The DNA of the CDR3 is TGTGCCAGCAGTTCACAGGGGAGGTCGCGGGGGGCCAACGTCCTGACTTTC.

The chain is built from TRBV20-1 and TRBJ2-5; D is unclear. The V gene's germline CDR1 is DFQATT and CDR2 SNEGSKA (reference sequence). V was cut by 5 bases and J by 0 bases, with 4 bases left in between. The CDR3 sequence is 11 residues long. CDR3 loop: CSAANQETQYF. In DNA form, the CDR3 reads TGCAGTGCTGCGAACCAAGAGACCCAGTACTTC.

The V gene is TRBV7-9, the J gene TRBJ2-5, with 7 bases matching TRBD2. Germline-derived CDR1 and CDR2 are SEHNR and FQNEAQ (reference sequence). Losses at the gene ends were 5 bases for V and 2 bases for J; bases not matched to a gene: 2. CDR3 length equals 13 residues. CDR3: CASSTSVQETQYF. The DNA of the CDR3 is TGTGCCAGCAGCACTAGCGTGCAAGAGACCCAGTACTTC.

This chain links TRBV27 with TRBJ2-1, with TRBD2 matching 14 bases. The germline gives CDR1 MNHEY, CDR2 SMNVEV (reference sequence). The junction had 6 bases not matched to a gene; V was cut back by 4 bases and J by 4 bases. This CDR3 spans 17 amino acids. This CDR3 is CASSSWTSGGTYNEQFF. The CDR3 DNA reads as TGTGCCAGCAGTTCTTGGACTAGCGGGGGGACATACAATGAGCAGTTCTTC.

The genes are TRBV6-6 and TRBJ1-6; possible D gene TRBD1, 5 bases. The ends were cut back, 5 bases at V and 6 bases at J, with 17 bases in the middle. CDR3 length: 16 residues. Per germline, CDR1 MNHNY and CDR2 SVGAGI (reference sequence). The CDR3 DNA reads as TGTGCCAGCAGTACAGACAGCCTTAGTCTTAATTCACCCCTCCACTTT. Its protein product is CASSTDSLSLNSPLHF.

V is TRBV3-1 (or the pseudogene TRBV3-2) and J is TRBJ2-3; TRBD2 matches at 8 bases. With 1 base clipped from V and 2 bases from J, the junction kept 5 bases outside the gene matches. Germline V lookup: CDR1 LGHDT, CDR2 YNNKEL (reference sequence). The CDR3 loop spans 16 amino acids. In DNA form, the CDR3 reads TGTGCCAGCAGCCAAGCTCTAGCGGGCTACACAGATACGCAGTATTTT. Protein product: CASSQALAGYTDTQYF.

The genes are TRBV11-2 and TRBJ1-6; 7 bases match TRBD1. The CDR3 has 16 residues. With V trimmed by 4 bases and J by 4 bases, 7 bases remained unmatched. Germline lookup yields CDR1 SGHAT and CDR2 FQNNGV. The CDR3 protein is CASSYSGQKYNSPLHF. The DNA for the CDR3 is TGTGCCAGCAGCTACTCGGGACAGAAATATAATTCACCCCTCCACTTT. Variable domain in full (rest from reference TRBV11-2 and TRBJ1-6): EAGVAQSPRYKIIEKRQSVAFWCNPISGHATLYWYQQILGQGPKLLIQFQNNGVVDDSQLPKDRFSAERLKGVDSTLKIQPAKLEDSAVYLCASSYSGQKYNSPLHFGNGTRLTVT.

The CDR3 DNA follows: TGTGCCAGCAGTCCAACGACAGGGACCAATCAGCCCCAGCATTTT. Its protein product is CASSPTTGTNQPQHF. V usage is TRBV2 and J usage is TRBJ1-5, with 7 bases fitting TRBD1. Losses at the gene ends were 5 bases for V and 3 bases for J; bases not matched to a gene: 7. The CDR3 has 15 amino acids. Per germline, CDR1 SNHLY and CDR2 FYNNEI.

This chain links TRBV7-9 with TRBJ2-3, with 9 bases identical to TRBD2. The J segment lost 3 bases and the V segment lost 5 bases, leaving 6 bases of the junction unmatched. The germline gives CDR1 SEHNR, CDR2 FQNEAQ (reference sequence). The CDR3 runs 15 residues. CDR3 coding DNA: TGTGCCAGCAGCACCCGACTAGCGGAGACAGATACGCAGTATTTT. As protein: CASSTRLAETDTQYF.

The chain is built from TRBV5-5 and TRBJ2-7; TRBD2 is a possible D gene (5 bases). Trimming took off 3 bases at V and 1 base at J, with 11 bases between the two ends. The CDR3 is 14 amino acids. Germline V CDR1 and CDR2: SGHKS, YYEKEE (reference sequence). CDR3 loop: CASSSRESSYEQYF. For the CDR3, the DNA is TGTGCCAGCAGCTCCCGGGAAAGTTCCTACGAGCAGTACTTC.

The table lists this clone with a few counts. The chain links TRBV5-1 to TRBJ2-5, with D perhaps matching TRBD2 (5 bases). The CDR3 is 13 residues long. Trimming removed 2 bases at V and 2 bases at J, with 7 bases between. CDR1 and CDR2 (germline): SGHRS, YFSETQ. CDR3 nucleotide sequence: TGCGCCAGCAGCTTCGGGGTTCAAGAGACCCAGTACTTC. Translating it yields CASSFGVQETQYF.

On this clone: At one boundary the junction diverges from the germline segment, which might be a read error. CDR3 sequence (DNA): TGTGCCAGCAGTCAAGCGGGGGCGGGCACAGATACGCAGTATTTT. This codes for CASSQAGAGTDTQYF. The chain uses TRBV6-1 and TRBJ2-3; 8 positions match TRBD2. Germline V gives CDR1 MNHNS, CDR2 SASEGT. This CDR3 is built from 15 residues.

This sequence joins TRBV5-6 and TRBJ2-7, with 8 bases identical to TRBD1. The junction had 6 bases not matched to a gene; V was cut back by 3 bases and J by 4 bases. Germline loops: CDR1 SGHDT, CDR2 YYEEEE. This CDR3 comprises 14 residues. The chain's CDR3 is CASSSIRGPYEQYV. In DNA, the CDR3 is TGTGCCAGCAGCTCGATCAGGGGGCCGTACGAGCAGTACGTC.

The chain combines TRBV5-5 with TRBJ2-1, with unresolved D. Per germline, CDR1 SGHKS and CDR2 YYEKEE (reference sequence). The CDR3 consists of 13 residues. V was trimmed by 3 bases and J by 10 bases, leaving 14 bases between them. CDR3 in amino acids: CASSWLGTREQFF. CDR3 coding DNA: TGTGCCAGCAGCTGGTTGGGCACACGCGAGCAGTTCTTC.

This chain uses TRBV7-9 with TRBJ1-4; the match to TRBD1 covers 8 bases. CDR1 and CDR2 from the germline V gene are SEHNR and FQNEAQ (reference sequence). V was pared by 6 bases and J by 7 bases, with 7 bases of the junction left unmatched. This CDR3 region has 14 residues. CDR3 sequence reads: CASRPRTGGEKLFF. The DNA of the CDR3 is TGTGCCAGCAGACCAAGAACAGGGGGTGAAAAACTGTTTTTT.

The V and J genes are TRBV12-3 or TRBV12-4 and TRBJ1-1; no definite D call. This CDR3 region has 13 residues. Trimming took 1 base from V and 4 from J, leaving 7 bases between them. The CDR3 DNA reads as TGTGCCAGCAGTTTAGTATTGGCCACTGAAGCTTTCTTT. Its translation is CASSLVLATEAFF.

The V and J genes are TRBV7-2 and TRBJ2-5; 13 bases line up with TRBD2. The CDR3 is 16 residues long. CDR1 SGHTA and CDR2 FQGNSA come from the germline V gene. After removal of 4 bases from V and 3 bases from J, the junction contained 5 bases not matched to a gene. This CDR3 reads CASSSSGTSGKETQYF. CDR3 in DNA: TGTGCCAGCAGCTCCTCCGGGACTAGCGGGAAAGAGACCCAGTACTTC.

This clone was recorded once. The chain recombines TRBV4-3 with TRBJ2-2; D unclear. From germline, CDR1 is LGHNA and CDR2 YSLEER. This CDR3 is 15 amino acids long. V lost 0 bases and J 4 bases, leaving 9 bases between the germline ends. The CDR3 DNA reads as TGCGCCAGCAGCCAAGAGTATGTGTCCACCGGGGAGCTGTTTTTT. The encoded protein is CASSQEYVSTGELFF.

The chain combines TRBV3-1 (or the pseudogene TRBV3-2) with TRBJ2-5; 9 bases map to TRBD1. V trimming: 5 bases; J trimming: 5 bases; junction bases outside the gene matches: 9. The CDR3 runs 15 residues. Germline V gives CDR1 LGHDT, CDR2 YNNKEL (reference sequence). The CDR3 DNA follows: TGTGCCAGCAGCAAAGGACCGACAGGGGGTGAGACCCAGTACTTC. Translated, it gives CASSKGPTGGETQYF.

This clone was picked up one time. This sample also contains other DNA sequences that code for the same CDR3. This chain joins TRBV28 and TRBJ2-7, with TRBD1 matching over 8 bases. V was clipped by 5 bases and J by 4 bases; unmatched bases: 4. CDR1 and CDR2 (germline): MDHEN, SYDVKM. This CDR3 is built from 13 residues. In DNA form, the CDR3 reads TGTGCCAGCAGTACAGGGGGGAGTTACGAGCAGTACTTC. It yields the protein CASSTGGSYEQYF. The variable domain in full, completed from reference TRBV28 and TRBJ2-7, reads DVKVTQSSRYLVKRTGEKVFLECVQDMDHENMFWYRQDPGLGLRLIYFSYDVKMKEKGDIPEGYSVSREKKERFSLILESASTNQTSMYLCASSTGGSYEQYFGPGTRLTVT.

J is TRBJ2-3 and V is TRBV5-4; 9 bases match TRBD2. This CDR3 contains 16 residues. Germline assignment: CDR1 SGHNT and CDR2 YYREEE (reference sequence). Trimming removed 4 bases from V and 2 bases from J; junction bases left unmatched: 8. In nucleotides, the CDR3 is TGTGCCAGCAGCCAAGGGACTAGCAGAACCACAGATACGCAGTATTTT. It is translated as CASSQGTSRTTDTQYF.

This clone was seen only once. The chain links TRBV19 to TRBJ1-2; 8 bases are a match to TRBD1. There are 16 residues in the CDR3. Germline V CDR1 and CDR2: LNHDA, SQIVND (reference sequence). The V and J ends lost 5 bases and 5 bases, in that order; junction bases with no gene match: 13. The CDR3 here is CASSSNRDRFSYGYTF. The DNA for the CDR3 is TGTGCCAGTAGTTCCAACCGGGACAGGTTTTCGTATGGCTACACCTTC.

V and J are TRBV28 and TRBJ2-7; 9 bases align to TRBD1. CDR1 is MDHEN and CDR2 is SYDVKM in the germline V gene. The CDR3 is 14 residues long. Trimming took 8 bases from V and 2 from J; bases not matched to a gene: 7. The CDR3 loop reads CASSGQGLTYEQYV. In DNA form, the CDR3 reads TGTGCCAGCTCCGGACAGGGGCTTACCTACGAGCAGTACGTC.